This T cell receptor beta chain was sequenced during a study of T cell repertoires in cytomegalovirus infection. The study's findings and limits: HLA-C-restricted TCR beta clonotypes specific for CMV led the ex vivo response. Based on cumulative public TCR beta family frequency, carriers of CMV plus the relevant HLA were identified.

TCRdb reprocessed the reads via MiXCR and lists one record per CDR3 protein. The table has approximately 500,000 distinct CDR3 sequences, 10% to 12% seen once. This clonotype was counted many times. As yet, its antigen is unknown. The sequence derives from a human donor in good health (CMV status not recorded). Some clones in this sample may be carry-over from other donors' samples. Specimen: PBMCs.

CDR3 sequence (DNA): TGTGCCAGCAGCTTGGATGGGACTAGCGGCTACAATGAGCAGTTCTTC. Its translation is CASSLDGTSGYNEQFF. V usage is TRBV5-4 and J usage is TRBJ2-1; TRBD2 agrees at 11 bases. The germline gives CDR1 SGHNT, CDR2 YYREEE (reference sequence). Germline trimming cut 0 bases from V and 3 bases from J; bases unmatched to any gene: 2. The length of the CDR3 is 16 residues.